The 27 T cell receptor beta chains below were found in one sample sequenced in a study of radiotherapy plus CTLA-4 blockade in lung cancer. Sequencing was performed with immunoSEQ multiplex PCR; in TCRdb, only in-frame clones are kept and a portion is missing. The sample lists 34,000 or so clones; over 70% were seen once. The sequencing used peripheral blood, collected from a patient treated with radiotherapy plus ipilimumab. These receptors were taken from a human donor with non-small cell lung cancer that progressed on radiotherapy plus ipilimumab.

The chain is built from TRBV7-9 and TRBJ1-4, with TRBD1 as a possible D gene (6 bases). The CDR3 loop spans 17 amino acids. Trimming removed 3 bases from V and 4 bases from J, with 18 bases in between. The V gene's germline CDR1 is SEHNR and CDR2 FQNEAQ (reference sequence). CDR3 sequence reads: CASSFLGLTGINEKLFF. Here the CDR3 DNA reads TGTGCCAGCAGCTTTCTGGGGTTAACAGGGATTAATGAAAAACTGTTTTTT.

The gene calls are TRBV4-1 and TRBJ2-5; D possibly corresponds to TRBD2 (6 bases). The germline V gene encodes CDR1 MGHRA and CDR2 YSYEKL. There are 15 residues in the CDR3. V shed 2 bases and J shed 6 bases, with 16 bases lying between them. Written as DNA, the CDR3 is TGCGCCAGCAGCCAACGGACGGGACTTGGGCAGACCCAGTACTTC. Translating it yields CASSQRTGLGQTQYF.

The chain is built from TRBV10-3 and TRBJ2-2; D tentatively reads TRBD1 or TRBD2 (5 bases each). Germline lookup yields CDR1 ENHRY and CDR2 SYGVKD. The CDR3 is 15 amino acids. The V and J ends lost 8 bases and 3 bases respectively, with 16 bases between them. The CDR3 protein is CAIAHSGRDTGELFF. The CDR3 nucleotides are TGTGCCATCGCCCACAGCGGCAGGGACACCGGGGAGCTGTTTTTT.

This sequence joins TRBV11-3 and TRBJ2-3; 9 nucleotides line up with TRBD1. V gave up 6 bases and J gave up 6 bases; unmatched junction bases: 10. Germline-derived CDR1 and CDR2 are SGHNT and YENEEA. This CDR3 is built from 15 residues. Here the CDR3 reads CASSLGQGWGDTQYF. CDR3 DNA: TGTGCCAGCAGTCTTGGACAGGGGTGGGGGGATACGCAGTATTTT.

CDR3 sequence (DNA): TGTGCCAGCAGTTTGGAGGGGCAAGAGACCCAGTACTTC. Its translation is CASSLEGQETQYF. The chain uses TRBV28 and TRBJ2-5; D possibly corresponds to TRBD2 (6 bases). The CDR3 extends over 13 amino acids. Per the germline V gene, CDR1 is MDHEN and CDR2 is SYDVKM. V lost 3 bases and J lost 2, with 7 bases in between.

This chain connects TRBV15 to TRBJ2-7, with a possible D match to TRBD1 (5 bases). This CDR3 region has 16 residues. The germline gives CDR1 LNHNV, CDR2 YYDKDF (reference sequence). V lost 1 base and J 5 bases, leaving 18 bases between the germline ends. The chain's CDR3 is CATSRALWTSRDEQYF. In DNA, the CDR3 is TGTGCCACCAGCAGAGCCCTCTGGACAAGTAGGGACGAGCAGTACTTC.

The CDR3 loop reads CATKKTGAGANVLTF. CDR3 DNA sequence: TGTGCCACTAAAAAAACCGGGGCAGGGGCCAACGTCCTGACTTTC. The rearrangement links TRBV19 to TRBJ2-6; tentatively, D is TRBD1 or TRBD2 (5 bases each). This CDR3 spans 15 amino acids. Per germline, CDR1 LNHDA and CDR2 SQIVND (reference sequence). Trimming cost V 10 bases and J 4 bases, with 17 bases left between them.

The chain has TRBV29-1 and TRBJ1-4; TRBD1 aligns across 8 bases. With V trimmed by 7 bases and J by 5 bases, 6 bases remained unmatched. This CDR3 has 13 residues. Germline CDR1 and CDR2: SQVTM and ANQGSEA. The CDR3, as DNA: TGCAGCGCCATGGGACAGGAGAATGAAAAACTGTTTTTT. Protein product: CSAMGQENEKLFF.

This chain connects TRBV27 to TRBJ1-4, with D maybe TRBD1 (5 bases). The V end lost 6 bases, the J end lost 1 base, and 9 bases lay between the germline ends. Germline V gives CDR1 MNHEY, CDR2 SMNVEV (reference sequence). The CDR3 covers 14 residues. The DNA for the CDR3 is TGTGCCAGCAGGACAGCCTTAACTAATGAAAAACTGTTTTTT. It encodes CASRTALTNEKLFF.

CDR3 sequence (DNA): TGCGCCAGCAGCTCAGGGGCCGGGGAGACCCAGTACTTC. It specifies CASSSGAGETQYF. The genes are TRBV5-1 and TRBJ2-5; D perhaps matches TRBD1 (6 bases). Germline lookup yields CDR1 SGHRS and CDR2 YFSETQ. CDR3 length: 13 residues. With 3 bases removed from V and 5 bases from J, the gap between germline ends came to 11 bases.

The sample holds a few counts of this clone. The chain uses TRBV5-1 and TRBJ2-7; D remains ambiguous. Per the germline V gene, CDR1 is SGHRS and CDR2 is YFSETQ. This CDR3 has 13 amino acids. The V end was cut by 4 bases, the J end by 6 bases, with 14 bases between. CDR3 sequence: CASSPPESGEQYF. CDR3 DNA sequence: TGCGCCAGCAGCCCACCCGAGAGTGGCGAGCAGTACTTC.

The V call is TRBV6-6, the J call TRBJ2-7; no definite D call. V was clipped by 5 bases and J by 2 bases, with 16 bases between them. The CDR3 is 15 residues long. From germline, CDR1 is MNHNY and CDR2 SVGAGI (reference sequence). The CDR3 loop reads CASSNPGTQTYEQYF. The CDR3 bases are TGTGCCAGCAGTAATCCGGGCACACAGACCTACGAGCAGTACTTC.

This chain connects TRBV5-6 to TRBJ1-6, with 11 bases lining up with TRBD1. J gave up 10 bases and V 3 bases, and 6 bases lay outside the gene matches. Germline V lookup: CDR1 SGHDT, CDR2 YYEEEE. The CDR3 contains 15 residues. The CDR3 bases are TGTGCCAGCAGCTGGGGACAGGGGGTGGCCTCACCCCTCCACTTT. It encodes CASSWGQGVASPLHF.

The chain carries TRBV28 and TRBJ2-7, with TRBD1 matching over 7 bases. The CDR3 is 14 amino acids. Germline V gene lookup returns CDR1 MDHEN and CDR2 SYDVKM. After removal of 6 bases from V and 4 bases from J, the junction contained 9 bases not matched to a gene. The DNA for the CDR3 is TGTGCCAGCAGCTCTCAGGACAGGCGATACGAGCAGTACTTC. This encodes CASSSQDRRYEQYF.

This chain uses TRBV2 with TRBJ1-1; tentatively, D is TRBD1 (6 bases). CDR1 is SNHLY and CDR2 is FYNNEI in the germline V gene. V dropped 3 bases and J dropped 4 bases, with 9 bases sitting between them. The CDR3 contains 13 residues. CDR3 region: CASSETGRTEAFF. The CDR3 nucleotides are TGTGCCAGCAGTGAGACAGGCCGCACTGAAGCTTTCTTT.

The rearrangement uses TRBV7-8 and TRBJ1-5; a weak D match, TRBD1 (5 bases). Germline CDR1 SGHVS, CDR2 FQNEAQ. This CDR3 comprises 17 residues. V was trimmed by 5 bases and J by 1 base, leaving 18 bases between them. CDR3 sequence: CASSIQTIGGSNQPQHF. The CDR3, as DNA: TGTGCCAGCAGCATACAAACCATCGGGGGAAGCAATCAGCCCCAGCATTTT.

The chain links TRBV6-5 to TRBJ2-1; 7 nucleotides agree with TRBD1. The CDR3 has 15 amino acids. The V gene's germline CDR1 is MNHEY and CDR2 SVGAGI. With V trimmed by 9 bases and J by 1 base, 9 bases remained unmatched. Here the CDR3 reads CARVRQGRSYNEQFF. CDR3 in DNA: TGTGCCAGAGTAAGACAGGGAAGGTCCTACAATGAGCAGTTCTTC.

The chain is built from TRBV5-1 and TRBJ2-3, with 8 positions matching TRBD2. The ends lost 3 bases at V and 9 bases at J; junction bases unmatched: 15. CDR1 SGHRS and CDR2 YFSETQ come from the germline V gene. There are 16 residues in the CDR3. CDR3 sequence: CASSSTVLGTSLTQYF. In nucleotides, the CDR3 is TGCGCCAGCAGCTCTACTGTCCTCGGGACTAGTCTAACGCAGTATTTT.

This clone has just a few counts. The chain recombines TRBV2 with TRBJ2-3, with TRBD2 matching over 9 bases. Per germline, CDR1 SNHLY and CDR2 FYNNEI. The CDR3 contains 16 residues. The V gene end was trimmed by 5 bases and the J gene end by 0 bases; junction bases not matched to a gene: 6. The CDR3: CASSSTSGSSTDTQYF. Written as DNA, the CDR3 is TGTGCCAGCAGTAGTACTAGCGGGTCTAGCACAGATACGCAGTATTTT.

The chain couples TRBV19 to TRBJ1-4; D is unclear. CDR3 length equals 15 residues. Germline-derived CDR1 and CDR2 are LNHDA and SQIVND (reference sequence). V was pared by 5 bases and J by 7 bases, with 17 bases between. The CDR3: CASSPRTVRSEKLFF. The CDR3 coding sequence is TGTGCCAGTAGTCCCCGGACGGTGAGGAGTGAAAAACTGTTTTTT.

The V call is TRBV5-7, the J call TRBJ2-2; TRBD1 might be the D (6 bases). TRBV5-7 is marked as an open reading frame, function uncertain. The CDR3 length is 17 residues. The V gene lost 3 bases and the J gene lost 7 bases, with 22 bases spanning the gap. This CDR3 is CASSSWRIKGDDGELFF. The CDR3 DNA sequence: TGTGCCAGCAGCTCTTGGAGGATTAAGGGGGACGACGGGGAGCTGTTTTTT.

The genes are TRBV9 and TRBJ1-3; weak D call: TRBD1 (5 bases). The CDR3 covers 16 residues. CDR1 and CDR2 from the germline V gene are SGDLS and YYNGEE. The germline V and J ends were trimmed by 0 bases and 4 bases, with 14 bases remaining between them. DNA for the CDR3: TGTGCCAGCAGCGTAGTATCGGCAGGGCCCGGAAACACCATATATTTT. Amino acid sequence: CASSVVSAGPGNTIYF.

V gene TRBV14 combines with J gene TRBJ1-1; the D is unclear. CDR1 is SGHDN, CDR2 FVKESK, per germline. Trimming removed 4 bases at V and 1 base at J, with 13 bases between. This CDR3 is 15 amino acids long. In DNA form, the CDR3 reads TGTGCCAGCAGCCTGGGGTTAGTGTCGAACACTGAAGCTTTCTTT. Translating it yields CASSLGLVSNTEAFF.

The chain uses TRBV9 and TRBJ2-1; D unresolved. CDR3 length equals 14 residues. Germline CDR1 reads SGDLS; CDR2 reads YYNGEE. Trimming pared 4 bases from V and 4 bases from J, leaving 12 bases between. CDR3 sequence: CASSQRAGYNEQFF. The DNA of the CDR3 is TGTGCCAGCAGCCAAAGGGCCGGGTACAATGAGCAGTTCTTC.

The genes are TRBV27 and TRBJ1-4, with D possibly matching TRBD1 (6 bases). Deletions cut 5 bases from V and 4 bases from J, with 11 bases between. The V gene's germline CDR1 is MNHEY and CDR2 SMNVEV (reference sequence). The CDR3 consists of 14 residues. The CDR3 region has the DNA TGTGCCAGCAGTGTCAGGGGTCGTAATGAAAAACTGTTTTTT. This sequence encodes CASSVRGRNEKLFF.

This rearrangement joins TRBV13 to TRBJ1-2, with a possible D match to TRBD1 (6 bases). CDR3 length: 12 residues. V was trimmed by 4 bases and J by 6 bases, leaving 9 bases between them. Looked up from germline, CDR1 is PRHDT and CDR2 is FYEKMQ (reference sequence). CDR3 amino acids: CASSSRTDGYTF. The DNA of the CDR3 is TGTGCCAGCAGCTCCCGGACAGATGGCTACACCTTC.

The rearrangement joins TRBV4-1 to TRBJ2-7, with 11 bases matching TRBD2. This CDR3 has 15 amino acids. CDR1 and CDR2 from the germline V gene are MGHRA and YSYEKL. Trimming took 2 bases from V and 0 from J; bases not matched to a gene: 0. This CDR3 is CASSQLAGGSYEQYF. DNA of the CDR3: TGCGCCAGCAGCCAACTAGCGGGGGGCTCCTACGAGCAGTACTTC.